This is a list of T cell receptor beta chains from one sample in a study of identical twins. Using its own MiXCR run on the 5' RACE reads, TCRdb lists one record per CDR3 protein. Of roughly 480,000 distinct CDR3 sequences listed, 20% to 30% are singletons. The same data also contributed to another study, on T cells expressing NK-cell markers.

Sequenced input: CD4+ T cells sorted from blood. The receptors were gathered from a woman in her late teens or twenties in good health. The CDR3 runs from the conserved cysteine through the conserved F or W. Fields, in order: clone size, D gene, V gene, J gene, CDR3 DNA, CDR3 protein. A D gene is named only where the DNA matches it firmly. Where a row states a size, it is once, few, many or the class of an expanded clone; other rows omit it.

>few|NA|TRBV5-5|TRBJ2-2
TGTGCCAGCAGTCCCGGGAATGTAGGCACCGGGGAGCTGTTTTTT
CASSPGNVGTGELFF
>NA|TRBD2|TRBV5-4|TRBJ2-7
TGTGCCAGCAGCTTAGGGACTCCAACTAGCGCAAGCTCCTACGAGCAGTACTTC
CASSLGTPTSASSYEQYF
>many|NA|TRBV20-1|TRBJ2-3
TGCAGTGCTAGTGGCTCCGGGGTGAACACAGATACGCAGTATTTT
CSASGSGVNTDTQYF
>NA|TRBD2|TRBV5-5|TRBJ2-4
TGTGCCAGCAGCTTGCAAACTAGCGGGAGTCGCCAAAACATTCAGTACTTC
CASSLQTSGSRQNIQYF
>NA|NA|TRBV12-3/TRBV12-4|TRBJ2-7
TGTGCCAGCAGTTTCCCTCCCAACGGGAGCTCCTACGAGCAGTACTTC
CASSFPPNGSSYEQYF
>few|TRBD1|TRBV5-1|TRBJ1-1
TGCGCCAGCAGCTTTGCTCAGGGGGATTCTTTCTTT
CASSFAQGDSFF
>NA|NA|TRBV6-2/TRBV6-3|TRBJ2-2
TGTGCCAGCAGTCGGACGGGATCAACGAACACCGGGGAGCTGTTTTTT
CASSRTGSTNTGELFF
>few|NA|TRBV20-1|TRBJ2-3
TGCAGTGCCAGATCCCCTAGCCTGAGAGTGACAGATACGCAGTATTTT
CSARSPSLRVTDTQYF
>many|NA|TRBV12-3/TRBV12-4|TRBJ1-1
TGTGCCAGCAGTTTAGTTCCGTGGAGTGGGGCTTTCTTT
CASSLVPWSGAFF
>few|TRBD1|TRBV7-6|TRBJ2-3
TGTGCCAGCAGCTTCCGGGACAGGATATTAACAGATACGCAGTATTTT
CASSFRDRILTDTQYF
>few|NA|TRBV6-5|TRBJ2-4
TGTGCCAGCAGTTATTATGACGGAGCCAAAAACATTCAGTACTTC
CASSYYDGAKNIQYF
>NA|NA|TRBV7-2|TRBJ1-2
TGTGCCAGCAGCCAGAGGAGAGAGAATGGCTACACCTTC
CASSQRRENGYTF
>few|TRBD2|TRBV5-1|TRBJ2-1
TGCGCCAGCAGCTCCGGACTAGCGGGAGTATGGGATGAGCAGTTCTTC
CASSSGLAGVWDEQFF
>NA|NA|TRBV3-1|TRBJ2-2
TGTGCCAGCACCCTAGGGACTTTGAACACCGGGGAGCTGTTTTTT
CASTLGTLNTGELFF
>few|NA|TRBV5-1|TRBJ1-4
TGCGCCAGCAGCTTCCAGAAGAATGAAAAACTGTTTTTT
CASSFQKNEKLFF
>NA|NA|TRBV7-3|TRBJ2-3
TGTGCCAGCAGCTCGCGGGCAGGGGGGGGCACAGATACGCAGTATTTT
CASSSRAGGGTDTQYF
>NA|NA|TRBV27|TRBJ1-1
TGTGCCAGCAGCTCGGTGGGGGAAAAGGCTGAAGCTTTCTTT
CASSSVGEKAEAFF
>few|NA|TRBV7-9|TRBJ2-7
TGTGCCAGCGCCGGGGGTAGATCCTACGAGCAGTACTTC
CASAGGRSYEQYF
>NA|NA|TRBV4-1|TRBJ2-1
TGCGCCAGCAGTCAACTAAAGGGGGACGGCGATGAGCAGTTCTTC
CASSQLKGDGDEQFF
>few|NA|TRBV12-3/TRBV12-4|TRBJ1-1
TGTGCCAGCAGTTTAGATGAGAGGAGGAACACTGAAGCTTTCTTT
CASSLDERRNTEAFF
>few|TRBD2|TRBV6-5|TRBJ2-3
TGTGCCAGCAGTTACGCAGCTAGCGGGGGGGCCACAGATACGCAGTATTTT
CASSYAASGGATDTQYF
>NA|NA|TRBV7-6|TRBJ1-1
TGTGCCAGCAGCCAGGGCCGCTCTGGGGAAGCTTTCTTT
CASSQGRSGEAFF
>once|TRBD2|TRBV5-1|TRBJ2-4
TGCGCCAGCAGCCCAGGACTAGGCTTGGCCAAAAACATTCAGTACTTC
CASSPGLGLAKNIQYF
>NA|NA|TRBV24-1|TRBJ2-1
TGTGCCACCAGTGACCGGACCGTGGGGGATGAGCAGTTCTTC
CATSDRTVGDEQFF
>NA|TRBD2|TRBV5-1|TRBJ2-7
TGCGCCAGCAGCTCGCCCAGCGGGAACCACTACGAGCAGTACTTC
CASSSPSGNHYEQYF
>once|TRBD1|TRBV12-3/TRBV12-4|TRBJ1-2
TGTGCCAGCAGTTTATCGGACAGGCCAACTGGAACCTTC
CASSLSDRPTGTF
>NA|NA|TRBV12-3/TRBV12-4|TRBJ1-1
TGTGCCAGCAGTTTTACGCCCAACGGACAAGCTTTCTTT
CASSFTPNGQAFF
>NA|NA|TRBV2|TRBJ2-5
TGTGCCAGCAGTGTGGGTGGAGAGACCCAGTACTTC
CASSVGGETQYF
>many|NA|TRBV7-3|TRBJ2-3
TGTGCCAGCAGCTTAACAGGGAACATGGGCACAGATACGCAGTATTTT
CASSLTGNMGTDTQYF
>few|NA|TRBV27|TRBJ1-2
TGTGCCAGCAGTTTTGACAGCTATAACTATGGCTACACCTTC
CASSFDSYNYGYTF
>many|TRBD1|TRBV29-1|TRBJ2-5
TGCAGCGGCTTAACAGGGGGAGAGACCCAGTACTTC
CSGLTGGETQYF
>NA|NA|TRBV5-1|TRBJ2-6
TGCGCCAGCAGCTCTCAGGGGCTATCTAGGTCTGGGGCCAACGTCCTGACTTTC
CASSSQGLSRSGANVLTF
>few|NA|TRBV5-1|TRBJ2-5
TGCGCCAGCAGGGATCCGCAGAAACTCCAAGAGACCCAGTACTTC
CASRDPQKLQETQYF
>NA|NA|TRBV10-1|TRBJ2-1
TGCGCCAGCAGTGGGTTCTCGGGGAGTACCTACAATGAGCAGTTCTTC
CASSGFSGSTYNEQFF
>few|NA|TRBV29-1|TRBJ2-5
TGCAGCTTTGGGGGGGAGACCCAGTACTTC
CSFGGETQYF
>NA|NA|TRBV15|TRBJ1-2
TGTGCCACCAGCAGAAGGGCCTCCTATGGCTACACCTTC
CATSRRASYGYTF
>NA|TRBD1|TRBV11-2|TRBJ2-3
TGTGCCAGCAGCTTACTCGCTTCCGGGCAGGGGGCAAGGGATACGCAGTATTTT
CASSLLASGQGARDTQYF
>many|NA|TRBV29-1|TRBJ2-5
TGCAGCGTTGAGAGGTCCCCGGAAGAGACCCAGTACTTC
CSVERSPEETQYF
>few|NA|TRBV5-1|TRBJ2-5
TGCGCCAGCAGCTCGGCCTCAGGGTTTGTGGGGACCCAGTACTTC
CASSSASGFVGTQYF
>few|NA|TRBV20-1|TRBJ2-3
TGCAGTGCTAGGTGGCTCGTGGCTAAGAGCACAGATACGCAGTATTTT
CSARWLVAKSTDTQYF